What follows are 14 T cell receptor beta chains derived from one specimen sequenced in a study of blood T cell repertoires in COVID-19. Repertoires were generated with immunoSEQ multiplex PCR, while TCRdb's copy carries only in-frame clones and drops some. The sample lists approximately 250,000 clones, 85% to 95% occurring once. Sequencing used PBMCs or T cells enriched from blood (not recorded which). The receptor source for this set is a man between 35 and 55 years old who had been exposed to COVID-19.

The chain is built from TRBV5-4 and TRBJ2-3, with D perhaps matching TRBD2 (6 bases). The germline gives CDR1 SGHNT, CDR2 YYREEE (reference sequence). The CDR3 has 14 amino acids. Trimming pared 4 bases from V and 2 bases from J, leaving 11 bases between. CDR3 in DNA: TGTGCCAGCAGCCCCAGGGACTTCACAGATACGCAGTATTTT. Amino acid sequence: CASSPRDFTDTQYF.

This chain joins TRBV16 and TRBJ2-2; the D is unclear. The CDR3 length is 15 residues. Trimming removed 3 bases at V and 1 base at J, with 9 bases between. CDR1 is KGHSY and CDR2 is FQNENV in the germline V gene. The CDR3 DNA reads TGTGCCAGCAGCCACTATAGAGTGAACACCGGGGAGCTGTTTTTT. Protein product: CASSHYRVNTGELFF.

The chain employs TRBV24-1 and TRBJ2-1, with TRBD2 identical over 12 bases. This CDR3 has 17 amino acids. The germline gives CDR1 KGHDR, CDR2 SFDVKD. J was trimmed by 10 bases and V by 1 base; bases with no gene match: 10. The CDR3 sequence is CATSDFTLTSGSGEQFF. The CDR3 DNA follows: TGTGCCACCAGTGATTTTACTCTGACTAGCGGGAGTGGAGAGCAGTTCTTC.

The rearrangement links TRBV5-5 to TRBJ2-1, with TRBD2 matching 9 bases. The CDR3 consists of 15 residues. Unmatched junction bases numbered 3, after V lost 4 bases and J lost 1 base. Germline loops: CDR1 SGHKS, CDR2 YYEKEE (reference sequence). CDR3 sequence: CASSPSGTSYNEQFF. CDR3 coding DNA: TGTGCCAGCAGCCCTAGCGGGACTTCCTACAATGAGCAGTTCTTC.

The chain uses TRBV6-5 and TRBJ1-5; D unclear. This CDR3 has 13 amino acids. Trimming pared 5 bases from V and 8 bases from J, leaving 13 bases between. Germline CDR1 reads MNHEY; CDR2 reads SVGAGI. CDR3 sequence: CASSQLPIEPQHF. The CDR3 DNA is TGTGCCAGCAGTCAACTTCCTATAGAGCCCCAGCATTTT.

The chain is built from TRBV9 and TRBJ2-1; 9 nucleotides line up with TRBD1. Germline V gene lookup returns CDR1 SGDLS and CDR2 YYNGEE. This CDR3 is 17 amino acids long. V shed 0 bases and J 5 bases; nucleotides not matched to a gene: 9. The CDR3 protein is CASSVAPVTGGNNEQFF. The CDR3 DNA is TGTGCCAGCAGCGTAGCCCCGGTGACAGGGGGTAACAATGAGCAGTTCTTC. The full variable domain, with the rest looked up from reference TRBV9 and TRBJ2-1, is DSGVTQTPKHLITATGQRVTLRCSPRSGDLSVYWYQQSLDQGLQFLIQYYNGEERAKGNILERFSAQQFPDLHSELNLSSLELGDSALYFCASSVAPVTGGNNEQFFGPGTRLTVL.

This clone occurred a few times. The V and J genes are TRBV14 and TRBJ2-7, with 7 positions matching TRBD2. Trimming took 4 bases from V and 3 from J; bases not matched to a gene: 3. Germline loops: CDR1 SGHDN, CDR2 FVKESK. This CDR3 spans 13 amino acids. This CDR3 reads CASSPRGSYEQYF. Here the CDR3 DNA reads TGTGCCAGCAGCCCCCGCGGGAGCTACGAGCAGTACTTC.

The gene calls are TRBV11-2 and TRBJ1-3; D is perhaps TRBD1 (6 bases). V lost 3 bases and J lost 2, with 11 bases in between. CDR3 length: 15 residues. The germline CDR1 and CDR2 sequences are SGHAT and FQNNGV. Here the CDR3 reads CASSLDRAPGNTIYF. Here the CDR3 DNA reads TGTGCCAGCAGCTTGGACAGAGCCCCTGGAAACACCATATATTTT.

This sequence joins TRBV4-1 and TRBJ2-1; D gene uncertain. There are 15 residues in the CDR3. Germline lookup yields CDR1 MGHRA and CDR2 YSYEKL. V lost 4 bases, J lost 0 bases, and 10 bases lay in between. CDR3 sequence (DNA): TGCGCCAGCAGCCTCAACGTCGGCTCCTACAATGAGCAGTTCTTC. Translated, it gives CASSLNVGSYNEQFF.

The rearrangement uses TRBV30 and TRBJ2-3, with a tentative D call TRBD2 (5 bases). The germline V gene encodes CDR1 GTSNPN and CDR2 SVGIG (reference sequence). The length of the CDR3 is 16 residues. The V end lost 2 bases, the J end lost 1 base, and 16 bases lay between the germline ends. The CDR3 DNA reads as TGTGCCTGGAGTTCGAGACTAATTTGGGGCACAGATACGCAGTATTTT. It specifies CAWSSRLIWGTDTQYF.

Here the CDR3 reads CASSETGQGFYRGYTF. The CDR3 region has the DNA TGTGCCAGCAGTGAGACGGGACAGGGGTTTTATCGAGGCTACACCTTC. The chain is built from TRBV6-1 and TRBJ1-2, with TRBD1 identical over 10 bases. After removal of 3 bases from V and 8 bases from J, the junction contained 12 bases not matched to a gene. The CDR3 length is 16 residues. Germline V gene sequence: CDR1 MNHNS, CDR2 SASEGT.

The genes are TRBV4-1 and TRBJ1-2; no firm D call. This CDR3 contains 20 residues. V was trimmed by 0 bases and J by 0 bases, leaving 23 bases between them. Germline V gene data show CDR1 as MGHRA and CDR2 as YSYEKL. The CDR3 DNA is TGCGCCAGCAGCCAAGATCTTAGTCGTTCCGTGTACGAGTCTAACTATGGCTACACCTTC. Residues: CASSQDLSRSVYESNYGYTF.

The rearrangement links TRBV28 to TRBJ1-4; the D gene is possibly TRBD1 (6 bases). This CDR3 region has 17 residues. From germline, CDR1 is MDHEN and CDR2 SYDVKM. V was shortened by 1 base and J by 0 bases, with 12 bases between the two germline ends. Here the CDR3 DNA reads TGTGCCAGCAGTTTATCTGACAGGAAGACAACTAATGAAAAACTGTTTTTT. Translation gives CASSLSDRKTTNEKLFF.

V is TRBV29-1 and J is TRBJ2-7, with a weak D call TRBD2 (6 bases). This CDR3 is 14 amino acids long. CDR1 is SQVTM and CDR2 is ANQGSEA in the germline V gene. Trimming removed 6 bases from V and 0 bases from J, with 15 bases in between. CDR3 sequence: CSVLGAGSSYEQYF. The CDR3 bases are TGCAGCGTCCTAGGAGCGGGCAGCTCCTACGAGCAGTACTTC.